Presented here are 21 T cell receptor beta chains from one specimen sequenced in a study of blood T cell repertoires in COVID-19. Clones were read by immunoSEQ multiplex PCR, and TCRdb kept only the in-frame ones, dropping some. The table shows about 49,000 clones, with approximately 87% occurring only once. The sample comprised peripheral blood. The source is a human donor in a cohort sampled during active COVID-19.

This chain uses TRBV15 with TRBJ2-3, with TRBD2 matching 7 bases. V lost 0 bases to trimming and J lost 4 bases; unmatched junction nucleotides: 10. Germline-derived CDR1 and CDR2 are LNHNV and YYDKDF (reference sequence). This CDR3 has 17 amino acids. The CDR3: CATSRDMAGEDSDTQYF. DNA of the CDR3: TGTGCCACCAGCAGAGATATGGCGGGAGAGGATTCAGATACGCAGTATTTT.

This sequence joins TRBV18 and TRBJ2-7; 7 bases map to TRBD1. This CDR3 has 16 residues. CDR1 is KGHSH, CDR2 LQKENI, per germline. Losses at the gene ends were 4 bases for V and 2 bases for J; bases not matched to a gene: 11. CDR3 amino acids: CASSLLPPGQTYEQYF. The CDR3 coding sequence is TGTGCCAGCTCACTTCTCCCTCCGGGACAGACCTACGAGCAGTACTTC.

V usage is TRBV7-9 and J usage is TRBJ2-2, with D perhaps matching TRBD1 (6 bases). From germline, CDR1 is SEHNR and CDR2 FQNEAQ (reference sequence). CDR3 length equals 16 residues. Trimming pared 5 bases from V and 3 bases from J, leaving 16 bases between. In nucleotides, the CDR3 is TGTGCCAGCAGCCCACAGGGTACCCTTCACACCGGGGAGCTGTTTTTT. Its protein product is CASSPQGTLHTGELFF.

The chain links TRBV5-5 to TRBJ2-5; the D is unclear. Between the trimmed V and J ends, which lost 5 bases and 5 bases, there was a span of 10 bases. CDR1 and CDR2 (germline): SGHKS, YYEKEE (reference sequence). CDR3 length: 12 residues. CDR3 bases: TGTGCCAGCAGGCGCGGATCGGAGACCCAGTACTTC. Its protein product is CASRRGSETQYF.

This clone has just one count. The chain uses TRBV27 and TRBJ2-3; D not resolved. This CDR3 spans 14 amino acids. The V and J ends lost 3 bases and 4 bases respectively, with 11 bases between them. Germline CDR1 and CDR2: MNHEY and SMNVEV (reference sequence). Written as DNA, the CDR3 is TGTGCCAGCAGTTTTATTGTGCGAGCAGATACGCAGTATTTT. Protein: CASSFIVRADTQYF.

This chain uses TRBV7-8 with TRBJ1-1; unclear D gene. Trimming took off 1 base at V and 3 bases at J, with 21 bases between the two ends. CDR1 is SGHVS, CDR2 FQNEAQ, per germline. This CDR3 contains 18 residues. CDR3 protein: CASSLDGRRVGLDTEAFF. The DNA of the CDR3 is TGTGCCAGCAGCTTAGACGGGAGGAGGGTTGGATTGGACACTGAAGCTTTCTTT. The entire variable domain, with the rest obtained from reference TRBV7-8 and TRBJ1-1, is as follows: GAGVSQSPRYKVAKRGQDVALRCDPISGHVSLFWYQQALGQGPEFLTYFQNEAQLDKSGLPSDRFFAERPEGSVSTLKIQRTQQEDSAVYLCASSLDGRRVGLDTEAFFGQGTRLTVV.

The CDR3 DNA reads TGTGCCAGTAGTTTACGGACAGCCTACGAGCAGTACTTC. This codes for CASSLRTAYEQYF. The chain employs TRBV19 and TRBJ2-7, with D possibly matching TRBD1 (6 bases). Trimming stripped 5 bases from V and 2 bases from J, with 10 bases between. This CDR3 contains 13 residues. Germline values: CDR1 LNHDA, CDR2 SQIVND (reference sequence).

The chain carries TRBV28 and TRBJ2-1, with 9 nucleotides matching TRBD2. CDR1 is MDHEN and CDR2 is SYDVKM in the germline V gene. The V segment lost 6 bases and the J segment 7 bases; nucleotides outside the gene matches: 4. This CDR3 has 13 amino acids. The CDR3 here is CASRSGRLNEQFF. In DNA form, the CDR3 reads TGTGCCAGCAGGAGCGGGAGGTTGAATGAGCAGTTCTTC.

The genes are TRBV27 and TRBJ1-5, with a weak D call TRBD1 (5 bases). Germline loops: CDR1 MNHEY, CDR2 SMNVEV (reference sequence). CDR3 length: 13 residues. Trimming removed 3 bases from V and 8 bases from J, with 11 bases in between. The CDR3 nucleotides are TGTGCCAGCAGTTTGGGGCCCTGGGAGCCCCAGCATTTT. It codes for CASSLGPWEPQHF.

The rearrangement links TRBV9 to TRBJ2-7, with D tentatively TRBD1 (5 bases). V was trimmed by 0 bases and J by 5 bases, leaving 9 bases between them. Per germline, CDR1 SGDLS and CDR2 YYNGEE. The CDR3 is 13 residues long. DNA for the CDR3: TGTGCCAGCAGCGTAGCAGGGATCCACGAGCAGTACTTC. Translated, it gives CASSVAGIHEQYF. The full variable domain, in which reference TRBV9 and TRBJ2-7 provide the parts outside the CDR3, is DSGVTQTPKHLITATGQRVTLRCSPRSGDLSVYWYQQSLDQGLQFLIQYYNGEERAKGNILERFSAQQFPDLHSELNLSSLELGDSALYFCASSVAGIHEQYFGPGTRLTVT.

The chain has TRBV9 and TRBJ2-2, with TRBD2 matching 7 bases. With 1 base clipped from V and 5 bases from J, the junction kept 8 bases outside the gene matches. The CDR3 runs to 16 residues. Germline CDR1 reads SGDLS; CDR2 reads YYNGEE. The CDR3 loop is CASSVSAGAITGELFF. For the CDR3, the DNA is TGTGCCAGCAGCGTAAGCGCGGGAGCGATTACCGGGGAGCTGTTTTTT.

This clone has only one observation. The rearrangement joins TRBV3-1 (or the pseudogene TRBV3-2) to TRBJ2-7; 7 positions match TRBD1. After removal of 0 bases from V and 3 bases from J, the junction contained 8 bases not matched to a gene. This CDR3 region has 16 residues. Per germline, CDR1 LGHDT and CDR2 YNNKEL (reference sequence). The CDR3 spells CASSQERDSGFYEQYF. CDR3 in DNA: TGTGCCAGCAGCCAAGAGAGGGACAGTGGTTTCTACGAGCAGTACTTC.

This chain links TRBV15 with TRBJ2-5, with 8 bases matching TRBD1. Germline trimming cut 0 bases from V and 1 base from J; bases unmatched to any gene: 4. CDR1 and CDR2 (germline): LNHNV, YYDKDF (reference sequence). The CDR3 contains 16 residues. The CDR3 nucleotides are TGTGCCACCAGCAGAGATTTAGGACAGGGCCAAGAGACCCAGTACTTC. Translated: CATSRDLGQGQETQYF.

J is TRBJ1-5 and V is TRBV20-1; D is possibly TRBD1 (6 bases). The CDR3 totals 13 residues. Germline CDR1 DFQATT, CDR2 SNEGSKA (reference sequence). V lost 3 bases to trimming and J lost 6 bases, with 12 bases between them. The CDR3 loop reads CSASRSRGQPQHF. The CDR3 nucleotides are TGCAGTGCTAGTCGTAGCAGGGGTCAGCCCCAGCATTTT.

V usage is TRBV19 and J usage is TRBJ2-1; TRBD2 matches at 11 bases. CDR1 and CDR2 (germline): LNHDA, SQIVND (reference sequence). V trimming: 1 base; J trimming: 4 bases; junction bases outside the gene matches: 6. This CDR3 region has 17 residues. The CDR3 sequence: CASSIVRRLAGYNEQFF. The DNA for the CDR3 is TGTGCCAGTAGTATAGTAAGGAGACTAGCGGGATACAATGAGCAGTTCTTC. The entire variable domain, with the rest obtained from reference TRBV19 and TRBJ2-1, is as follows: DGGITQSPKYLFRKEGQNVTLSCEQNLNHDAMYWYRQDPGQGLRLIYYSQIVNDFQKGDIAEGYSVSREKKESFPLTVTSAQKNPTAFYLCASSIVRRLAGYNEQFFGPGTRLTVL.

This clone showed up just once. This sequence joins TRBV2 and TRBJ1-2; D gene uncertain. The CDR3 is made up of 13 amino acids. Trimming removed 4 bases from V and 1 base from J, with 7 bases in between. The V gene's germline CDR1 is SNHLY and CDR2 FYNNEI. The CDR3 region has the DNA TGTGCCAGCAGTGCCCTCGGTAACTATGGCTACACCTTC. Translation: CASSALGNYGYTF.

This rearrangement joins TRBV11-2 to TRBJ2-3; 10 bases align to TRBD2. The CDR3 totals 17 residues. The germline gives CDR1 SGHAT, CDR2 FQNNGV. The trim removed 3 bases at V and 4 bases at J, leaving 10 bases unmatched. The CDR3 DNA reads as TGTGCCAGCAGCTTTCCGTGGGCTAGCGGGAGCCCAGATACGCAGTATTTT. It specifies CASSFPWASGSPDTQYF.

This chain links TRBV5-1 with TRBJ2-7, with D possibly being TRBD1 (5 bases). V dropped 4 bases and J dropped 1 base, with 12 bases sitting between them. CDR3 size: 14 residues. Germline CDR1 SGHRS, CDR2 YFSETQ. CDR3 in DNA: TGCGCCAGCAGCGCCAGGGTCGCGTCCTACGAGCAGTACTTC. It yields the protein CASSARVASYEQYF.

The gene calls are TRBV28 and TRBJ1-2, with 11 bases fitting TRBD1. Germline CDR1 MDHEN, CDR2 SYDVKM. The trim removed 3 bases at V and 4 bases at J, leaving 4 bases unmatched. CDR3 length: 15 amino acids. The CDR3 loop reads CASSFRTGGAYGYTF. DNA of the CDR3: TGTGCCAGCAGTTTCCGGACAGGGGGCGCCTATGGCTACACCTTC.

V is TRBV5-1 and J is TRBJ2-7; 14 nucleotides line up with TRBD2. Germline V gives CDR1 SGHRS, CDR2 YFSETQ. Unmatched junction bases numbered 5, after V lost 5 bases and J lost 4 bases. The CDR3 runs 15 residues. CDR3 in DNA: TGCGCCAGCAGTGGGACTAGCGGGAGTAAGTACGAGCAGTACTTC. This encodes CASSGTSGSKYEQYF.

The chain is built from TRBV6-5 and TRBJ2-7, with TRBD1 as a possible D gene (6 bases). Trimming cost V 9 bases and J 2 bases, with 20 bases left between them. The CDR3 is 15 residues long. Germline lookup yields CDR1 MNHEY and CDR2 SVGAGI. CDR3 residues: CASLDGATGPYEQYF. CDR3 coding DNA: TGTGCCAGTTTAGACGGGGCTACAGGGCCCTACGAGCAGTACTTC.